One sample yielded the 8 T cell receptor beta chains listed below, sequenced in a study of blood T cell repertoires in COVID-19. Using immunoSEQ multiplex PCR, the repertoire was profiled, and TCRdb retains in-frame clones only, with some absent. The sample records roughly 100,000 clones, 75% to 90% being singletons. Material: peripheral blood. Source of these receptors: a woman in her 70s with active or convalescent COVID-19.

The chain has TRBV4-1 and TRBJ1-4; 11 bases agree with TRBD1. The trim removed 4 bases at V and 8 bases at J, leaving 6 bases unmatched. The germline V gene encodes CDR1 MGHRA and CDR2 YSYEKL. The CDR3 loop spans 15 amino acids. Written as DNA, the CDR3 is TGCGCCAGCAGCCCAGGGGACAGGGGGGGGGAAAAACTGTTTTTT. Protein: CASSPGDRGGEKLFF.

The chain employs TRBV28 and TRBJ1-3; 9 positions agree with TRBD1. Germline V CDR1 and CDR2: MDHEN, SYDVKM. The junction had 7 bases not matched to a gene; V was cut back by 5 bases and J by 2 bases. This CDR3 is 16 amino acids long. CDR3 protein: CASSPTGQGAGNTIYF. The CDR3 nucleotides read TGTGCCAGCAGTCCCACGGGACAGGGCGCTGGAAACACCATATATTTT.

This clone was observed a single time. The rearrangement links TRBV29-1 to TRBJ1-2; no definite D call. The length of the CDR3 is 13 residues. The germline CDR1 and CDR2 sequences are SQVTM and ANQGSEA. Trimming took off 4 bases at V and 5 bases at J, with 14 bases between the two ends. CDR3 amino acids: CSVAEDLDYGYTF. In DNA form, the CDR3 reads TGCAGCGTTGCGGAGGATTTGGATTATGGCTACACCTTC.

This chain links TRBV19 with TRBJ2-1; TRBD1 agrees at 8 bases. Unmatched junction bases numbered 9, after V lost 3 bases and J lost 8 bases. Looked up from germline, CDR1 is LNHDA and CDR2 is SQIVND (reference sequence). There are 15 residues in the CDR3. CDR3 DNA: TGTGCCAGTAGTATCACGGCAGGGGGCAGGTATGAGCAGTTCTTC. This codes for CASSITAGGRYEQFF. Full variable domain (rest looked up from reference TRBV19 and TRBJ2-1): DGGITQSPKYLFRKEGQNVTLSCEQNLNHDAMYWYRQDPGQGLRLIYYSQIVNDFQKGDIAEGYSVSREKKESFPLTVTSAQKNPTAFYLCASSITAGGRYEQFFGPGTRLTVL.

The chain carries TRBV6-5 and TRBJ1-6; TRBD1 aligns across 7 bases. The CDR3 is 13 residues long. CDR1 and CDR2 (germline): MNHEY, SVGAGI. V dropped 2 bases and J dropped 9; count of bases not matched to a gene: 1. The CDR3 DNA follows: TGTGCCAGCAGTTACAGGGGGCCTTCACCCCTCCACTTT. Protein: CASSYRGPSPLHF.

For this clone: The same CDR3 is also encoded by other DNA sequences in this sample. The chain is built from TRBV7-8 and TRBJ1-3; 8 bases fit TRBD1. The CDR3 is 16 amino acids. Trimming removed 5 bases from V and 2 bases from J; junction bases left unmatched: 8. Germline CDR1 is SGHVS and CDR2 is FQNEAQ. CDR3 DNA: TGTGCCAGCAGCACCCCTACAGGGGGAACTGGAAACACCATATATTTT. Translation gives CASSTPTGGTGNTIYF. The full variable domain, with the rest looked up from reference TRBV7-8 and TRBJ1-3, is GAGVSQSPRYKVAKRGQDVALRCDPISGHVSLFWYQQALGQGPEFLTYFQNEAQLDKSGLPSDRFFAERPEGSVSTLKIQRTQQEDSAVYLCASSTPTGGTGNTIYFGEGSWLTVV.

The chain is built from TRBV27 and TRBJ2-7; TRBD2 is a possible D gene (6 bases). V was pared by 3 bases and J by 6 bases, with 15 bases between. The CDR3 has 14 residues. CDR1 and CDR2 (germline): MNHEY, SMNVEV (reference sequence). Here the CDR3 DNA reads TGTGCCAGCAGTTTTGGAGGGAATCCCAGCGAGCAGTACTTC. Translating gives CASSFGGNPSEQYF.

The CDR3 DNA reads TGTGCCAGCAGCCAAGGAAAGGGCGGGGATGGCTACACCTTC. This sequence encodes CASSQGKGGDGYTF. J is TRBJ1-2 and V is TRBV4-2, with unresolved D. In germline, CDR1 is LGHNA, CDR2 YNFKEQ. V lost 1 base to trimming and J lost 6 bases, with 12 bases between them. The CDR3 runs 14 residues.